The clone carrying this T cell receptor beta chain was recorded many times. Its specificity is not known. The sample belongs to a study of CD8 T cells in ankylosing spondylitis. Study-level findings and limits: Disease-linked clones proved CD8+ and comparatively uncommon in peripheral blood. Disease-associated clones were reportedly significantly overrepresented in matched ankylosing spondylitis synovial fluid. A TCR beta motif made of about 8 highly homologous variants seemed typical of ankylosing spondylitis blood.

This CDR3 is 19 amino acids long. Germline loops: CDR1 MGHRA, CDR2 YSYEKL. The V segment lost 3 bases and the J segment 1 base; nucleotides outside the gene matches: 9. MiXCR, applied by TCRdb to the 5' RACE reads, yields one record per CDR3 protein. The sample consists of fewer than 400,000 distinct CDR3 sequences, 8% of them appearing once. Sequencing was carried out using blood, either unsorted or a sorted T cell fraction (not recorded which). The receptor was derived from a male donor with ankylosing spondylitis. V gene TRBV4-1 combines with J gene TRBJ2-5, with 15 positions matching TRBD2. CDR3 bases: TGCGCCAGCAGCCACCTCGGACTAGCGGGAGGGCCGGGCCAAGAGACCCAGTACTTC. Translation gives CASSHLGLAGGPGQETQYF.